Reported below is one T cell receptor (beta chain). Among the donors, all were Caucasian adults who lived in Nashville, Tennessee. The data are from a study of shared clonotypes between healthy human individuals. The table came from immunoSEQ multiplex PCR; TCRdb's copy has only in-frame clones and leaves some out. The sample yields around 2.5 million clones, over 85% seen once. The junction had 9 bases not matched to a gene; V was cut back by 4 bases and J by 0 bases. The CDR3 spans 18 residues. The germline V gene encodes CDR1 SGHAT and CDR2 FQNNGV. The sequence came from a man younger than 35 in good health. Some clones in this sample may be carry-over from other donors' samples. This chain joins TRBV11-2 and TRBJ2-1; 10 nucleotides line up with TRBD2. The sequencing sample was made of naive CD4+ T cells from PBMCs. The subset is: CD45RA+ positively selected. The CDR3 DNA reads as TGTGCCAGCAGCTCCAGAGGACTAGCGGTATCCTCCTACAATGAGCAGTTCTTC. This sequence encodes CASSSRGLAVSSYNEQFF.